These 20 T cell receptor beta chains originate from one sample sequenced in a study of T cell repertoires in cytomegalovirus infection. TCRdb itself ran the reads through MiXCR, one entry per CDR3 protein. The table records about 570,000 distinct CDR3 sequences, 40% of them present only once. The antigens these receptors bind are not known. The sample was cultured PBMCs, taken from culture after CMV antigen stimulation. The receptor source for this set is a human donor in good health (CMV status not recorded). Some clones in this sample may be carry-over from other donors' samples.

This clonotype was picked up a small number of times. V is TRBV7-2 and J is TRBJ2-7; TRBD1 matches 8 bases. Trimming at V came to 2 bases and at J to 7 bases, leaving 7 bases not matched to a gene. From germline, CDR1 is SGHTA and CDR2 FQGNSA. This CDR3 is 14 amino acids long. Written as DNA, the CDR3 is TGTGCCAGCAGCTTAATGGGCAGGGGGCGAGAGCAGTACTTC. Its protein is CASSLMGRGREQYF.

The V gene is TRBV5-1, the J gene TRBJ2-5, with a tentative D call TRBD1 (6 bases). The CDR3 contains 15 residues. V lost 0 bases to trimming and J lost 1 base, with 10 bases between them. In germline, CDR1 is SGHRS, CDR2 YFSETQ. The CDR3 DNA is TGCGCCAGCAGCTTGGGGACAGCCCTCCAAGAGACCCAGTACTTC. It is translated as CASSLGTALQETQYF.

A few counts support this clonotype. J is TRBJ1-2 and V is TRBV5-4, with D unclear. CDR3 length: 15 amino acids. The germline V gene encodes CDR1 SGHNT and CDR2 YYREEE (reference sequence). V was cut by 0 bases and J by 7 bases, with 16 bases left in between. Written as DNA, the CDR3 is TGTGCCAGCAGCTTGGCAGTGACCCCAGATGGTGGCTACACCTTC. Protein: CASSLAVTPDGGYTF.

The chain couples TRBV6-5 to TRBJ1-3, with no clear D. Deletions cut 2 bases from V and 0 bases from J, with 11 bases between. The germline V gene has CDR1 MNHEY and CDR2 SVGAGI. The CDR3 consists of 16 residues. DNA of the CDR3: TGTGCCAGCAGTTACGGCGCCAGCCGCTCTGGAAACACCATATATTTT. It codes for CASSYGASRSGNTIYF.

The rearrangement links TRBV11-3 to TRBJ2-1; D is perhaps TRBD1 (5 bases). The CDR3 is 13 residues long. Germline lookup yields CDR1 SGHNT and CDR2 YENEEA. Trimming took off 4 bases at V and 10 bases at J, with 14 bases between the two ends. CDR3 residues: CASSSLGAPEQFF. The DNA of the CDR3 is TGTGCCAGCAGCTCCCTTGGGGCTCCCGAGCAGTTCTTC. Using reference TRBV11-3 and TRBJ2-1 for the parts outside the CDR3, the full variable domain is EAGVVQSPRYKIIEKKQPVAFWCNPISGHNTLYWYLQNLGQGPELLIRYENEEAVDDSQLPKDRFSAERLKGVDSTLKIQPAELGDSAVYLCASSSLGAPEQFFGPGTRLTVL.

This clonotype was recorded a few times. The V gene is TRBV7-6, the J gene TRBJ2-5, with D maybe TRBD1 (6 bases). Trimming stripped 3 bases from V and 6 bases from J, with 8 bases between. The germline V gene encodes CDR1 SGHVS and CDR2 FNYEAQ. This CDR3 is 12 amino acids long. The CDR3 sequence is CASSFQGKTQYF. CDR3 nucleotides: TGTGCCAGCAGCTTCCAGGGGAAGACCCAGTACTTC.

The CDR3 sequence is CASSTGSTYEQYF. In nucleotides, the CDR3 is TGTGCCAGCAGCACGGGATCCACCTACGAGCAGTACTTC. The V call is TRBV13, the J call TRBJ2-7; possibly TRBD2 for D (5 bases). Germline V CDR1 and CDR2: PRHDT, FYEKMQ (reference sequence). This CDR3 has 13 residues. Trimming removed 5 bases at V and 2 bases at J, with 10 bases between.

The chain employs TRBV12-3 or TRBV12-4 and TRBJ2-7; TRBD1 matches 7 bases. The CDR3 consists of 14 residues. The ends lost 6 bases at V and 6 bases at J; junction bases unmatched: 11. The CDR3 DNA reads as TGTGCCAGCAGGAACCGGGACAGTGCTGGCGAGCAGTACTTC. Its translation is CASRNRDSAGEQYF.

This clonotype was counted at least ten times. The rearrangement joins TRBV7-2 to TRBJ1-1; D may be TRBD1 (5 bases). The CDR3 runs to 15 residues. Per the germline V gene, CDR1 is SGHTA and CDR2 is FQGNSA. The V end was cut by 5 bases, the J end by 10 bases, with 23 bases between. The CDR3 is CASSNPYTGLGTAFF. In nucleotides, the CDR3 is TGTGCCAGCAGCAATCCGTATACGGGACTAGGGACAGCTTTCTTT.

CDR3 in amino acids: CASREIWRGKETQYF. The CDR3 DNA is TGTGCCAGCAGGGAGATTTGGCGGGGAAAAGAGACCCAGTACTTC. J is TRBJ2-5 and V is TRBV7-9, with a weak D call TRBD2 (6 bases). The CDR3 is made up of 15 amino acids. Between the trimmed V and J ends, which lost 6 bases and 3 bases, there was a span of 17 bases. Germline V gene data show CDR1 as SEHNR and CDR2 as FQNEAQ (reference sequence).

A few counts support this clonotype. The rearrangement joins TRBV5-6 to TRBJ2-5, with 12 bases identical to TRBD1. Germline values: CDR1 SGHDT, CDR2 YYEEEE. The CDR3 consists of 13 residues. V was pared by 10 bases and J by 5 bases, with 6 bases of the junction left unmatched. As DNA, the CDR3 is TGTGCCGCCGGGACAGGGGGCCACGAGACCCAGTACTTC. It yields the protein CAAGTGGHETQYF.

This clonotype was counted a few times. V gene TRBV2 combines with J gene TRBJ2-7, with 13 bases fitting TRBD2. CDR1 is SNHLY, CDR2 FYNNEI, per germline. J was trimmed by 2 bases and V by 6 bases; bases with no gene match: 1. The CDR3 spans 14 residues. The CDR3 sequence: CASSGTSGTYEQYF. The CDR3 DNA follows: TGTGCCAGCAGCGGGACTAGCGGGACCTACGAGCAGTACTTC.

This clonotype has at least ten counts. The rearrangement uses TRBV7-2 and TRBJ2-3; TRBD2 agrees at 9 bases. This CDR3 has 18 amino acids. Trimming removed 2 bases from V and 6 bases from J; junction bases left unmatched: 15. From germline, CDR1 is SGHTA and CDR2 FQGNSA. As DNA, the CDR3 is TGTGCCAGCAGCTTAAGGCTAGCGGGGCGGGCCAGGGTGGATACGCAGTATTTT. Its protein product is CASSLRLAGRARVDTQYF. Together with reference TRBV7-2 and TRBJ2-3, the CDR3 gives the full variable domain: GAGVSQSPSNKVTEKGKDVELRCDPISGHTALYWYRQSLGQGLEFLIYFQGNSAPDKSGLPSDRFSAERTGGSVSTLTIQRTQQEDSAVYLCASSLRLAGRARVDTQYFGPGTRLTVL.

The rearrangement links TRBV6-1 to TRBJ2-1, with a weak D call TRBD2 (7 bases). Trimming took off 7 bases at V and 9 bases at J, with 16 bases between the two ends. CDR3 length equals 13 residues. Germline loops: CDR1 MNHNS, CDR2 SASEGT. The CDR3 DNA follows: TGTGCCAGCATTCAAGGGGGGGCGGGTGAGCAGTTCTTC. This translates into CASIQGGAGEQFF.

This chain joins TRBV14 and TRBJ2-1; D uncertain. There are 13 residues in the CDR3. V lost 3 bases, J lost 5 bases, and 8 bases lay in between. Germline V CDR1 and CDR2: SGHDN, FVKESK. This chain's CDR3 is CASSHLSNNEQFF. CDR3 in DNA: TGTGCCAGCAGCCATTTGTCGAACAATGAGCAGTTCTTC.

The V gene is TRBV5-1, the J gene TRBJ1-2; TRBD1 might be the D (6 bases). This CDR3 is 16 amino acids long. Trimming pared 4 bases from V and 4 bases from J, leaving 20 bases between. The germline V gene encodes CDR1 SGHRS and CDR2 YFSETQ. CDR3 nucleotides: TGCGCCAGCAGCCCCCAGTGGGGGCGAAGGATCTATGGCTACACCTTC. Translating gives CASSPQWGRRIYGYTF.

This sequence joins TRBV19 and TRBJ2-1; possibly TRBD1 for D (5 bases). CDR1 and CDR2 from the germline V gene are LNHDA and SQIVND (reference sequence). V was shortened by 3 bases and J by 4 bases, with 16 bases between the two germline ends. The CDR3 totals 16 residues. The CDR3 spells CASSIKSRALYNEQFF. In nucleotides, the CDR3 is TGTGCCAGTAGTATTAAGTCCAGGGCCCTTTACAATGAGCAGTTCTTC.

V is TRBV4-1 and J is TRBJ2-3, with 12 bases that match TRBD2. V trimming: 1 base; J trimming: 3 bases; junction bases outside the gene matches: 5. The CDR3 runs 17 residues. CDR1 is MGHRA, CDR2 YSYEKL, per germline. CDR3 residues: CASSQVASGRGTDTQYF. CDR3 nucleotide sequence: TGCGCCAGCAGCCAAGTCGCTAGCGGGAGGGGAACAGATACGCAGTATTTT.

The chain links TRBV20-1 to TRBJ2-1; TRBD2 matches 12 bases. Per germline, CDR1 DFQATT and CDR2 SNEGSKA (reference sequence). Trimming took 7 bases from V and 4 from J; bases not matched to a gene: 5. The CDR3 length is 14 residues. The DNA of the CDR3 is TGCAGTGTCATGACTAGCGGGAGTTACAATGAGCAGTTCTTC. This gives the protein CSVMTSGSYNEQFF.

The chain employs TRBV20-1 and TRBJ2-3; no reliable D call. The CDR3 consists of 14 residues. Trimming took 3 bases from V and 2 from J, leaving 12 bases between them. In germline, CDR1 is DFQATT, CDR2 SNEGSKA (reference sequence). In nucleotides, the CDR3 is TGCAGTGCTAGGACCCTGGGGAACACAGATACGCAGTATTTT. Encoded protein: CSARTLGNTDTQYF.